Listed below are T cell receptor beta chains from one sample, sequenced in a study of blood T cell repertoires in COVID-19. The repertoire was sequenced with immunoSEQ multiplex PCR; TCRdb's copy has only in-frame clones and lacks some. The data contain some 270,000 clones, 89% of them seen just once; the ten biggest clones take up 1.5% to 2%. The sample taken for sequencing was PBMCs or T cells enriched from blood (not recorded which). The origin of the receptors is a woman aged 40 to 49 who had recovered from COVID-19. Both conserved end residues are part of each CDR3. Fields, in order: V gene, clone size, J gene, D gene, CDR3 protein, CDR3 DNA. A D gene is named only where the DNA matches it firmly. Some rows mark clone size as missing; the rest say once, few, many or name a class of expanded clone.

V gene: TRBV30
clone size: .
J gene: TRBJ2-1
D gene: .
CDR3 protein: CAWSVPRGSYNEQFF
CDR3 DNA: TGTGCCTGGAGTGTACCTCGAGGCTCCTACAATGAGCAGTTCTTC

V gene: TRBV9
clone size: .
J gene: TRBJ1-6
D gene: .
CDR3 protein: CASSVQGQTDSPLHF
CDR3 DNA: TGTGCCAGCAGCGTCCAAGGACAGACGGATTCACCCCTCCACTTT

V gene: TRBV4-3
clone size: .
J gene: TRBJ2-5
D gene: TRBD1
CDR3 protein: CASSQGDRAQETQYF
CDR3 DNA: TGCGCCAGCAGCCAGGGAGACAGGGCCCAAGAGACCCAGTACTTC

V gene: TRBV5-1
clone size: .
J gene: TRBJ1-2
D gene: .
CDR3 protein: CASRLGDTANYGYTF
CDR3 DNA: TGCGCCAGCAGGCTTGGGGACACGGCTAACTATGGCTACACCTTC

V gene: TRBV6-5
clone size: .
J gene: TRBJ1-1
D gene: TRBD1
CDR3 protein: CASSYRGRRGSEAFF
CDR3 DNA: TGTGCCAGCAGTTACAGGGGGCGGAGGGGCTCTGAAGCTTTCTTT

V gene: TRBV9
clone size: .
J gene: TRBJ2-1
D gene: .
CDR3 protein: CASSSTGTLSYNEQFF
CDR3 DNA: TGTGCCAGCAGCAGTACCGGGACTCTCTCCTACAATGAGCAGTTCTTC

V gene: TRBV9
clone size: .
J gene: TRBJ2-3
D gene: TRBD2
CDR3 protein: CASSRTGTSGADTQYF
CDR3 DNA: TGTGCCAGCAGTAGAACCGGGACTAGCGGGGCAGATACGCAGTATTTT

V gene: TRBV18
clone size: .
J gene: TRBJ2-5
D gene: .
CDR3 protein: CASSAPEGQRKTQYF
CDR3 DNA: TGTGCCAGCTCAGCTCCGGAGGGGCAAAGGAAGACCCAGTACTTC

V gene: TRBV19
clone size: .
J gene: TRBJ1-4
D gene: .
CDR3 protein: CASSMGTATNEKLFF
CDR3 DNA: TGTGCCAGTAGTATGGGGACTGCAACTAATGAAAAACTGTTTTTT

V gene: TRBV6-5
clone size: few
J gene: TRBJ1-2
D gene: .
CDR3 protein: CASSLGLSSFGYTF
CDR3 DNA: TGTGCCAGCAGTTTGGGACTCAGTTCCTTTGGCTACACCTTC

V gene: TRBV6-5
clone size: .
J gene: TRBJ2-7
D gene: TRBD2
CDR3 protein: CASSYTGLAAEQYF
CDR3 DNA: TGTGCCAGCAGTTATACCGGACTAGCGGCCGAGCAGTACTTC

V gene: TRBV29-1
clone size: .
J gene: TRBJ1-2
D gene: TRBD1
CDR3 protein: CSVVRTGGSHGYTF
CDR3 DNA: TGCAGCGTTGTGAGGACAGGGGGATCTCATGGCTACACCTTC

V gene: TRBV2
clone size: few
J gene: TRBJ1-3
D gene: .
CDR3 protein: CASSKISGASGNTIYF
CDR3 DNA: TGTGCCAGCAGCAAAATTTCAGGGGCTTCTGGAAACACCATATATTTT

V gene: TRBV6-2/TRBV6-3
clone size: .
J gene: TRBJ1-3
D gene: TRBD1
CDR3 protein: CASSYSGRGNTIYF
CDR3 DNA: TGTGCCAGCAGTTACTCCGGCAGGGGGAACACCATATATTTT

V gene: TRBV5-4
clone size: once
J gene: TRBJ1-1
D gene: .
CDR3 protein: CASSTGTTREAFF
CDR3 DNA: TGTGCCAGCAGCACTGGGACAACCCGCGAAGCTTTCTTT

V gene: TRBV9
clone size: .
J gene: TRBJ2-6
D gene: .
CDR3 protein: CASSDFTKANVLTF
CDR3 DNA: TGTGCCAGCAGCGACTTCACGAAGGCCAACGTCCTGACTTTC

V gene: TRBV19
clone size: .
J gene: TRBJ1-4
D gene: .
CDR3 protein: CASSTTGTNEKLFF
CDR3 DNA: TGTGCCAGTAGCACGACGGGAACTAATGAAAAACTGTTTTTT

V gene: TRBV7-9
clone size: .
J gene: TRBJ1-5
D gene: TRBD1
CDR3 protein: CASSDQGAWQPQHF
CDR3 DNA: TGTGCCAGCAGCGACCAGGGGGCGTGGCAGCCCCAGCATTTT

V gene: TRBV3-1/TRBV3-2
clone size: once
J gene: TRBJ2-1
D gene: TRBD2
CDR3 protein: CASSQVPGLGPSYNEQFF
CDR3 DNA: TGTGCCAGCAGCCAAGTGCCCGGACTAGGACCCTCCTACAATGAGCAGTTCTTC

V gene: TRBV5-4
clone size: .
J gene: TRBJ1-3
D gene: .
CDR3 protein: CASSPGRGSGNTIYF
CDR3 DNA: TGTGCCAGCAGCCCTGGAAGGGGATCTGGAAACACCATATATTTT

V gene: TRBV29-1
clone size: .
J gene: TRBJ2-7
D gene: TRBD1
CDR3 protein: CSVGPNRGEQYF
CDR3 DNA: TGCAGCGTTGGCCCTAACAGGGGGGAGCAGTACTTC

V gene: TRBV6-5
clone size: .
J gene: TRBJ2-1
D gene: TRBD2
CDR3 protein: CASRAGTSGSYEQFF
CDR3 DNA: TGTGCCAGCAGGGCCGGGACTAGCGGGAGTTATGAGCAGTTCTTC

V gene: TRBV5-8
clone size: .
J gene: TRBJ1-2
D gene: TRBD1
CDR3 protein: CASSIPGQGARTYGYTF
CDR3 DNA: TGTGCCAGCAGCATACCGGGACAGGGGGCCCGGACGTACGGCTACACCTTC

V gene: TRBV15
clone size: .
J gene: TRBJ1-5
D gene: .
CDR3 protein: CATSGEGDSNQPQHF
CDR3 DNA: TGTGCCACCAGCGGCGAGGGAGATAGCAATCAGCCCCAGCATTTT

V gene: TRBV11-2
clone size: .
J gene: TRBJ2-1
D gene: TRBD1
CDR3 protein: CASSQGDRGFNEQFF
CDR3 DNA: TGTGCCAGCAGTCAGGGGGACAGGGGCTTCAATGAGCAATTCTTC

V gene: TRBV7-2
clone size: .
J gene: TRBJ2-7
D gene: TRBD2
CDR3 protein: CASSLMASGRFGSYEQYF
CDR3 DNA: TGTGCCAGCAGCTTAATGGCTAGCGGGAGGTTTGGTAGCTACGAGCAGTACTTC

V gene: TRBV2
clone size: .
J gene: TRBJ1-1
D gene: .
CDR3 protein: CASVEGWGRVTEAFF
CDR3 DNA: TGTGCCAGCGTAGAGGGATGGGGGCGCGTCACTGAAGCTTTCTTT

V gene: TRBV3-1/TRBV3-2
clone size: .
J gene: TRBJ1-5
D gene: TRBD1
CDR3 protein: CASSRTGGQPQHF
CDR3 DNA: TGTGCCAGCAGTAGAACAGGGGGTCAGCCCCAGCATTTT

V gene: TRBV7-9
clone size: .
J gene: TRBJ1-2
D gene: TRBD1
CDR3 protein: CASSSLTGVHF
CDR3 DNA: TGTGCCAGCAGCTCGTTGACAGGGGTCCACTTC

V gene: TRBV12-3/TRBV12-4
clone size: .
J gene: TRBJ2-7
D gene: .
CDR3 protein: CASSLGTVQYF
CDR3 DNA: TGTGCCAGCAGTTTAGGGACAGTGCAGTACTTC

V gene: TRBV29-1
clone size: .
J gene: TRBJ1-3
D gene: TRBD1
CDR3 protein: CSVRTGVGVSGNTIYF
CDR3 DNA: TGCAGCGTCCGGACAGGGGTTGGTGTGTCTGGAAACACCATATATTTT

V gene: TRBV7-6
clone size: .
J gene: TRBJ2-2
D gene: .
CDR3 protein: CASSFRASDNTGELFF
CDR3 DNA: TGTGCCAGCAGCTTTCGGGCTAGCGATAACACCGGGGAGCTGTTTTTT

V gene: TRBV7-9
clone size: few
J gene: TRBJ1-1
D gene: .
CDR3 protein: CASSSGQQNTEAFF
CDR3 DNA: TGTGCCAGCAGTTCTGGACAGCAGAACACTGAAGCTTTCTTT

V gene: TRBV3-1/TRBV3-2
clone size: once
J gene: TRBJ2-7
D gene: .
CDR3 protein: CASSQGQGGGYEQYF
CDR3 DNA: TGTGCCAGCAGCCAAGGACAGGGAGGAGGATACGAGCAGTACTTC

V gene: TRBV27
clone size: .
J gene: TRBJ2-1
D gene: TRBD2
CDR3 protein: CASSSRIDGGLGLAGSYNEQFF
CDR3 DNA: TGTGCCAGCAGTTCACGGATTGACGGGGGTTTGGGACTAGCGGGATCTTACAATGAGCAGTTCTTC

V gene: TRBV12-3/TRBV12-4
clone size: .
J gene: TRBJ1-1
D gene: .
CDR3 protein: CASSLQMNTEAFF
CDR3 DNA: TGTGCCAGCAGTTTACAGATGAACACTGAAGCTTTCTTT

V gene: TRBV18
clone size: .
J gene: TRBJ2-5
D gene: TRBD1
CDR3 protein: CASSPGTGGGETQYF
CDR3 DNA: TGTGCCAGCTCACCCGGGACAGGGGGCGGAGAGACCCAGTACTTC

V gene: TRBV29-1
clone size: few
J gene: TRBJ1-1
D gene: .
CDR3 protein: CSVVWGPEAFF
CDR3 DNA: TGCAGCGTTGTATGGGGCCCTGAAGCTTTCTTT

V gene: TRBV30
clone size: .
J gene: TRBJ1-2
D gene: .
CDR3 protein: CAWSVTAGGGYTF
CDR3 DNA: TGTGCCTGGAGTGTAACGGCAGGTGGTGGCTACACCTTC

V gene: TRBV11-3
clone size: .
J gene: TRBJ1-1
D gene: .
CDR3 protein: CASSLVGGTQAFF
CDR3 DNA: TGTGCCAGCAGCTTAGTCGGGGGGACTCAAGCTTTCTTT

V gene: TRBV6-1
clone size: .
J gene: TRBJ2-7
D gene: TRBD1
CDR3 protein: CASSDRGQGSHEQYF
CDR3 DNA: TGTGCCAGCAGTGATCGGGGACAGGGGTCCCACGAGCAGTACTTC

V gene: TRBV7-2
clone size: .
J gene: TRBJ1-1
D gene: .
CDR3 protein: CASTLRGLGEAFF
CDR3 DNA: TGTGCCAGCACCCTTAGGGGTCTTGGGGAAGCTTTCTTT

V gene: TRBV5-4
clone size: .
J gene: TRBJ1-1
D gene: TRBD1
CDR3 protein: CASSLTGARTEAFF
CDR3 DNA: TGTGCCAGCAGCCTCACAGGGGCCCGCACTGAAGCTTTCTTT

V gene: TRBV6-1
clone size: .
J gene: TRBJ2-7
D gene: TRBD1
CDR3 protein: CASSEGQSQGEQYF
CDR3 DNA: TGTGCCAGCAGTGAGGGACAGTCCCAGGGGGAGCAGTACTTC

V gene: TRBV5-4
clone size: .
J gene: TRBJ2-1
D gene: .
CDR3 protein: CASSLEAGRSEQFF
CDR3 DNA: TGTGCCAGCAGCTTGGAGGCAGGGAGGTCTGAGCAGTTCTTC

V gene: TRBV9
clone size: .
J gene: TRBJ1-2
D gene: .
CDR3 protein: CASSVAAQGNYGYTF
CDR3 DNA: TGTGCCAGCAGCGTAGCTGCACAGGGAAACTATGGCTACACCTTC

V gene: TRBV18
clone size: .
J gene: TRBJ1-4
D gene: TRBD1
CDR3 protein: CASSPPGQGEKLFF
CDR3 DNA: TGTGCCAGCTCACCACCGGGACAGGGTGAAAAACTGTTTTTT

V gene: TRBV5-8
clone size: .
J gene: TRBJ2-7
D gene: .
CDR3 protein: CASSPFSAYEQYF
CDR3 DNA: TGTGCCAGCAGCCCCTTTAGCGCCTACGAGCAGTACTTC

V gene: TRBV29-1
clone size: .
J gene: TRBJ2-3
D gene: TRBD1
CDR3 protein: CSVVLGQGYTDTQYF
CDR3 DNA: TGCAGCGTCGTCTTAGGACAGGGGTACACAGATACGCAGTATTTT

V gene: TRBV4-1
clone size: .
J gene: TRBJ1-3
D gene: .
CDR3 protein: CASSQERSSGNTIYF
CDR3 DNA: TGCGCCAGCAGCCAAGAACGGTCCTCTGGAAACACCATATATTTT

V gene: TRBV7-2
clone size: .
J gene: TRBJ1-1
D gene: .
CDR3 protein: CASSLQGASNTEAFF
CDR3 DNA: TGTGCCAGCAGCTTACAAGGGGCGTCGAACACTGAAGCTTTCTTT

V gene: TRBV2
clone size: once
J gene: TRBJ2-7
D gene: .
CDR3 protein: CASSSEQDGEQYF
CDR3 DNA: TGTGCCAGCAGTAGCGAGCAAGATGGCGAGCAGTACTTC

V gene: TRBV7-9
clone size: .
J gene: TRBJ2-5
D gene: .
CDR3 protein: CASSLLLGEAQYF
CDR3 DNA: TGTGCCAGCAGCTTACTTCTGGGAGAGGCCCAGTACTTC

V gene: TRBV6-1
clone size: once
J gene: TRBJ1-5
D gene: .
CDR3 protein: CASSEVPSGGQPQHF
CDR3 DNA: TGTGCCAGCAGTGAAGTACCAAGTGGCGGGCAGCCCCAGCATTTT

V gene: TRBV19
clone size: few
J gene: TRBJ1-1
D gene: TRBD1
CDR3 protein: CASTSGQGWTEAFF
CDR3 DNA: TGTGCCAGTACGAGCGGACAGGGGTGGACTGAAGCTTTCTTT

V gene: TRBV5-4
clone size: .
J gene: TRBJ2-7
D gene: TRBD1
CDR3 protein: CASSLGTGRRNYEQYF
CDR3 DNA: TGTGCCAGCAGCTTGGGGACAGGGAGGAGAAACTACGAGCAGTACTTC

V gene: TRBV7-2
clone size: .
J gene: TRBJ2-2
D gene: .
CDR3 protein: CASSLVQRMGGELFF
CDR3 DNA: TGTGCCAGCAGCTTAGTGCAGCGAATGGGCGGGGAGCTGTTTTTT

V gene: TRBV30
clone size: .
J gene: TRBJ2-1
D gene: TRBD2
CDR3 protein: CAWRAGGHWGEQFF
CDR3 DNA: TGTGCCTGGAGAGCGGGGGGGCATTGGGGTGAGCAGTTCTTC

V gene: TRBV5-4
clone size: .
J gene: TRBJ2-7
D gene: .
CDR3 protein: CASSRDSYEQYF
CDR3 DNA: TGTGCCAGCAGCCGTGACAGTTACGAGCAGTACTTC